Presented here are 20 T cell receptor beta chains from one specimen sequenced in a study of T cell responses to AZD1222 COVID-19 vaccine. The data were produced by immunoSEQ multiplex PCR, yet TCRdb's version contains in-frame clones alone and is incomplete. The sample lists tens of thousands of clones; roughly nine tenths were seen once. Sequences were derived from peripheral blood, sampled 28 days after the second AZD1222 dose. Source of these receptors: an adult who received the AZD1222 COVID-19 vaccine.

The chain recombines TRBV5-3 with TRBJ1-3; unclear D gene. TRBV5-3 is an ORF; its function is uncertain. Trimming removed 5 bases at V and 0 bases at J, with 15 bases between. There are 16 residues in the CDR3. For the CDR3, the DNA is TGTGCCAGAAGGGGCCGACCCGCAGCCTCTGGAAACACCATATATTTT. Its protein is CARRGRPAASGNTIYF.

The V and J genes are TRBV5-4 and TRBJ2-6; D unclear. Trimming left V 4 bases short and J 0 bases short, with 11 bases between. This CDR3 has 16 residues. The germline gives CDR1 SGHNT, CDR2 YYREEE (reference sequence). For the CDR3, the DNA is TGTGCCAGCAGCCCCCATAGGGACTCTGGGGCCAACGTCCTGACTTTC. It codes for CASSPHRDSGANVLTF.

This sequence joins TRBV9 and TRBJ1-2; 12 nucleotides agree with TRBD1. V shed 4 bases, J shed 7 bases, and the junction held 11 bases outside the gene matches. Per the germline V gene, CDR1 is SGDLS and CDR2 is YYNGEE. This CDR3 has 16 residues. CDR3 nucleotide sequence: TGTGCCAGCAGCCCCCGGAGAGGGACAGGGGGCGGTGGCTACACCTTC. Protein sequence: CASSPRRGTGGGGYTF.

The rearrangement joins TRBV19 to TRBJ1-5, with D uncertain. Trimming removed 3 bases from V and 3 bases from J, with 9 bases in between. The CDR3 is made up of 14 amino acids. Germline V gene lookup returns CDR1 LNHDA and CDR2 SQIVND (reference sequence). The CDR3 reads CASSIEQINQPQHF. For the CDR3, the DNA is TGTGCCAGTAGTATTGAACAGATCAATCAGCCCCAGCATTTT.

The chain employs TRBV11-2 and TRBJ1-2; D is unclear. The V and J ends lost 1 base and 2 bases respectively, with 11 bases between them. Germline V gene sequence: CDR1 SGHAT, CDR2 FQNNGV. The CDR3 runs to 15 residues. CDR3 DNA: TGTGCCAGCAGCTTAGCCCCAGGTTTGAACTATGGCTACACCTTC. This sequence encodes CASSLAPGLNYGYTF. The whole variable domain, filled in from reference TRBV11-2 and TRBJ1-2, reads EAGVAQSPRYKIIEKRQSVAFWCNPISGHATLYWYQQILGQGPKLLIQFQNNGVVDDSQLPKDRFSAERLKGVDSTLKIQPAKLEDSAVYLCASSLAPGLNYGYTFGSGTRLTVV.

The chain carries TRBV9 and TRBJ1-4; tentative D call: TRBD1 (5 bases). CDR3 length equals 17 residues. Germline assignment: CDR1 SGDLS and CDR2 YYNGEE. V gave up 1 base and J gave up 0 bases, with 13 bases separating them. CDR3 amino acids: CASSVSGGGPTNEKLFF. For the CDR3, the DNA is TGTGCCAGCAGCGTATCCGGGGGTGGGCCAACTAATGAAAAACTGTTTTTT.

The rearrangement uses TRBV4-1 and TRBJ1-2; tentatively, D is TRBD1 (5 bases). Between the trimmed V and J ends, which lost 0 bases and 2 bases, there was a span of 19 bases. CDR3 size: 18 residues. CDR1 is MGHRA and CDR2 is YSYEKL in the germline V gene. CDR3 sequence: CASSQEARGSGGNYGYTF. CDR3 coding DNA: TGCGCCAGCAGCCAAGAAGCAAGGGGATCCGGGGGGAACTATGGCTACACCTTC.

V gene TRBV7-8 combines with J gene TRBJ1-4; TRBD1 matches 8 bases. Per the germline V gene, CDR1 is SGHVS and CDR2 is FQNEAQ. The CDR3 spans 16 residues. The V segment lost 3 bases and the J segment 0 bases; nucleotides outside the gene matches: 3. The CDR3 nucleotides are TGTGCCAGCAGCTTCAGGGGGCGGACAACTAATGAAAAACTGTTTTTT. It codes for CASSFRGRTTNEKLFF.

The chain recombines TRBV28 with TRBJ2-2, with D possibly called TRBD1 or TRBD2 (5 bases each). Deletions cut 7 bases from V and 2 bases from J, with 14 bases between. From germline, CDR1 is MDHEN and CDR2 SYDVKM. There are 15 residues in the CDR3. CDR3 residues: CASNPAGTNTGELFF. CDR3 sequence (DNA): TGTGCCAGCAATCCTGCCGGGACCAACACCGGGGAGCTGTTTTTT.

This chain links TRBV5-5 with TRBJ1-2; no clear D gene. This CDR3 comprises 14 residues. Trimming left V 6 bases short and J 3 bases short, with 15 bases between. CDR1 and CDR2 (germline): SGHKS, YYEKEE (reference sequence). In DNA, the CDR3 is TGTGCCAGCACCCAGAGGTCGAGGGACTATGGCTACACCTTC. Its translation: CASTQRSRDYGYTF. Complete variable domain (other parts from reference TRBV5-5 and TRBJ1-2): DAGVTQSPTHLIKTRGQQVTLRCSPISGHKSVSWYQQVLGQGPQFIFQYYEKEERGRGNFPDRFSARQFPNYSSELNVNALLLGDSALYLCASTQRSRDYGYTFGSGTRLTVV.

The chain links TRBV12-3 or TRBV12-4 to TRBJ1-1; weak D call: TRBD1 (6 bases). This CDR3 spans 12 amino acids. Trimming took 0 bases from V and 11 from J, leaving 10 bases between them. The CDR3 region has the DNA TGTGCCAGCAGTTTAGCGGGGGGGCAGGCTTTCTTT. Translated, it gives CASSLAGGQAFF.

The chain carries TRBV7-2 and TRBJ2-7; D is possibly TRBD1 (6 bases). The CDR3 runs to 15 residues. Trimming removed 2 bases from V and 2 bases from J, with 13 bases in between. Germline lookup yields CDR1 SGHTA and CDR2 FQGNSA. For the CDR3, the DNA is TGTGCCAGCAGCTTATCGACAGGAAGTGCCTACGAGCAGTACTTC. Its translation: CASSLSTGSAYEQYF.

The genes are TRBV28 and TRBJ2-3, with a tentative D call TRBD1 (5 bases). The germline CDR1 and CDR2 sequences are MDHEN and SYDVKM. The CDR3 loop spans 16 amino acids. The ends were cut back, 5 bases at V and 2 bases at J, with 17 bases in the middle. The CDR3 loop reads CASSNVKGWPTDTQYF. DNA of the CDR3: TGTGCCAGCAGTAACGTCAAGGGGTGGCCCACAGATACGCAGTATTTT.

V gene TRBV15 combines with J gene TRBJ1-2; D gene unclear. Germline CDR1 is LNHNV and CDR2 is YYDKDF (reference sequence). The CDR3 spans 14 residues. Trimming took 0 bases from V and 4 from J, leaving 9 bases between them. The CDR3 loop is CATSRDNSLYGYTF. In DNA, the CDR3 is TGTGCCACCAGCAGAGATAACAGTCTCTATGGCTACACCTTC.

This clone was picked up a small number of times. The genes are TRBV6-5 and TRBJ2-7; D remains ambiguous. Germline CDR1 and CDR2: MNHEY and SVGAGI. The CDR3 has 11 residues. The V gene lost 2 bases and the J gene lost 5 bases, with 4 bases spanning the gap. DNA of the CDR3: TGTGCCAGCAGTTACGTCGACGAGCAGTACTTC. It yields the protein CASSYVDEQYF.

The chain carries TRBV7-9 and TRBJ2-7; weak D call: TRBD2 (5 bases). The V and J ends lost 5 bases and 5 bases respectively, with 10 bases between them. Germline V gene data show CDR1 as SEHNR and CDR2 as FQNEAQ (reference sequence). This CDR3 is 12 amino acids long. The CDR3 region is CASSAARDEQYF. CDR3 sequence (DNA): TGTGCCAGCAGCGCAGCGAGGGACGAGCAGTACTTC.

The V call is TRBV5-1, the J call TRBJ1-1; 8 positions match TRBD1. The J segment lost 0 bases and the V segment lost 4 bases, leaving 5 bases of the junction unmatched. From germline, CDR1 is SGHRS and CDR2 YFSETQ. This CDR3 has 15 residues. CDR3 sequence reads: CASSPGQAMNTEAFF. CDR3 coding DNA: TGCGCCAGCAGCCCGGGACAGGCCATGAACACTGAAGCTTTCTTT.

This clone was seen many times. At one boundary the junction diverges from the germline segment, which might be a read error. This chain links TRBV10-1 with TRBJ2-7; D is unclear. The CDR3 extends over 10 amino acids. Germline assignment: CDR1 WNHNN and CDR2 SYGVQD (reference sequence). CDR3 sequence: CARASSEQYF. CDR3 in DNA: TGCGCCAGGGCTTCCTCCGAGCAGTACTTC.

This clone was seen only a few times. The CDR3 DNA sequence: TGCGCCAGCAGCTTGTGGGTCCAGGGGAGAGAGACCCAGTACTTC. It yields the protein CASSLWVQGRETQYF. V and J are TRBV5-1 and TRBJ2-5, with D possibly TRBD1 on 6 matching bases. The CDR3 contains 15 residues. Germline CDR1 is SGHRS and CDR2 is YFSETQ. Trimming removed 1 base from V and 4 bases from J, with 14 bases in between.

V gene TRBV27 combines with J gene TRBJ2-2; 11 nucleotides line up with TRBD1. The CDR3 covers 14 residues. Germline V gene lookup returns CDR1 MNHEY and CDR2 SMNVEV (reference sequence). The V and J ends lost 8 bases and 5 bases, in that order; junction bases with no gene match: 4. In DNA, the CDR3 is TGTGCCAGCGGAAGGGACAGGGGGACCGGGGAGCTGTTTTTT. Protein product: CASGRDRGTGELFF.